One sample yielded the 23 T cell receptor beta chains listed below, sequenced in a study of T cells in Graves' hyperthyroidism and ophthalmopathy. RNA transcripts gave rise to amplified TCR beta CDR3 regions. Using the HTBI primer set, a first-round RT-PCR was run on the TCR CDR3. TCRdb reprocessed the multiplex PCR reads via MiXCR and lists one record per CDR3 protein. The table lists fewer than 800,000 distinct CDR3 sequences, around 15% of them singletons. The sample comprised blood. The receptor source for this set is a man aged 18-30 years with Graves' hyperthyroidism.

This sequence joins TRBV9 and TRBJ2-4, with 14 bases identical to TRBD2. The CDR3 has 18 amino acids. V shed 0 bases and J 9 bases; nucleotides not matched to a gene: 11. Germline V gene lookup returns CDR1 SGDLS and CDR2 YYNGEE. DNA for the CDR3: TGTGCCAGCAGCGTAGGGGGACTAGCGGGAGCAGGGGGGGGCATTCAGTACTTC. This codes for CASSVGGLAGAGGGIQYF.

This clonotype was counted a few times. The chain carries TRBV13 and TRBJ1-1; tentatively, D is TRBD1 (6 bases). The CDR3 contains 17 residues. CDR1 is PRHDT, CDR2 FYEKMQ, per germline (reference sequence). V was clipped by 4 bases and J by 6 bases, with 24 bases between them. CDR3: CASSWGPSEPRGAEAFF. Written as DNA, the CDR3 is TGTGCCAGCAGCTGGGGACCGTCCGAGCCCAGGGGCGCTGAAGCTTTCTTT. The whole variable domain, remainder taken from reference TRBV13 and TRBJ1-1, is AAGVIQSPRHLIKEKRETATLKCYPIPRHDTVYWYQQGPGQDPQFLISFYEKMQSDKGSIPDRFSAQQFSDYHSELNMSSLELGDSALYFCASSWGPSEPRGAEAFFGQGTRLTVV.

This clonotype occurred many times. This chain uses TRBV18 with TRBJ2-1; D tentatively fits TRBD1 or TRBD2 (5 bases each). This CDR3 contains 16 residues. Between the trimmed V and J ends, which lost 3 bases and 3 bases, there was a span of 15 bases. CDR1 is KGHSH and CDR2 is LQKENI in the germline V gene. CDR3 amino acids: CASSPKGPFIYNEQFF. CDR3 nucleotide sequence: TGTGCCAGCTCACCGAAGGGACCCTTCATCTACAATGAGCAGTTCTTC. Together with reference TRBV18 and TRBJ2-1, the CDR3 gives the full variable domain: NAGVMQNPRHLVRRRGQEARLRCSPMKGHSHVYWYRQLPEEGLKFMVYLQKENIIDESGMPKERFSAEFPKEGPSILRIQQVVRGDSAAYFCASSPKGPFIYNEQFFGPGTRLTVL.

The V and J genes are TRBV6-1 and TRBJ2-3; 11 bases line up with TRBD1. The germline V gene has CDR1 MNHNS and CDR2 SASEGT. The CDR3 has 13 amino acids. Losses at the gene ends were 6 bases for V and 8 bases for J; bases not matched to a gene: 4. CDR3 bases: TGTGCCAGCAGAGGGACAGGGGGAGGTACGCAGTATTTT. It specifies CASRGTGGGTQYF.

This clonotype was picked up many times. The chain has TRBV2 and TRBJ2-5; 9 positions agree with TRBD1. In germline, CDR1 is SNHLY, CDR2 FYNNEI. The CDR3 spans 14 residues. V shed 3 bases and J 4 bases; nucleotides not matched to a gene: 3. The CDR3 bases are TGTGCCAGCAGTGACCGGACAGGGGCAGAGACCCAGTACTTC. As protein: CASSDRTGAETQYF.

This clonotype was seen more than once but under ten times. V usage is TRBV6-1 and J usage is TRBJ1-3; 10 bases align to TRBD1. Germline lookup yields CDR1 MNHNS and CDR2 SASEGT. The trim removed 6 bases at V and 2 bases at J, leaving 4 bases unmatched. The CDR3 covers 15 residues. The CDR3 region is CASRTGQGAGNTIYF. CDR3 bases: TGTGCCAGCAGGACCGGACAGGGGGCTGGAAACACCATATATTTT.

This clonotype was recorded at least ten times. The chain links TRBV30 to TRBJ2-1; 8 bases match TRBD2. Germline values: CDR1 GTSNPN, CDR2 SVGIG (reference sequence). J was trimmed by 5 bases and V by 2 bases; bases with no gene match: 17. The CDR3 is 18 residues long. CDR3 loop: CAWSPQAILAEYNNEQFF. CDR3 coding DNA: TGTGCCTGGAGTCCCCAAGCTATACTAGCGGAATATAACAATGAGCAGTTCTTC.

The chain employs TRBV29-1 and TRBJ1-1; tentative D call: TRBD1 (5 bases). V was clipped by 6 bases and J by 8 bases, with 16 bases between them. CDR1 and CDR2 from the germline V gene are SQVTM and ANQGSEA. The CDR3 loop spans 12 amino acids. CDR3 nucleotides: TGCAGCGTAATGGGACGTCCCGGGGAAGCTTTCTTT. Protein sequence: CSVMGRPGEAFF.

This clonotype was found many times. This chain joins TRBV2 and TRBJ2-7; D gene uncertain. Trimming shortened V by 1 base and J by 2 bases, and 9 bases separated the two germline ends. The CDR3 sequence is 14 residues long. Germline V gene data show CDR1 as SNHLY and CDR2 as FYNNEI. This CDR3 is CASSEVGGPYEQYF. For the CDR3, the DNA is TGTGCCAGCAGTGAAGTGGGCGGCCCCTACGAGCAGTACTTC.

This chain connects TRBV12-5 to TRBJ2-5; unclear D gene. The V end lost 1 base, the J end lost 2 bases, and 14 bases lay between the germline ends. Germline loops: CDR1 LGHNT, CDR2 FRNRAP. The CDR3 is 16 amino acids. Here the CDR3 reads CASGLEPPGNQETQYF. CDR3 nucleotide sequence: TGTGCTAGTGGTTTGGAACCCCCTGGGAATCAAGAGACCCAGTACTTC.

This clonotype occurred many times. This rearrangement joins TRBV11-2 to TRBJ2-1, with unresolved D. CDR3 size: 17 residues. The ends were cut back, 2 bases at V and 1 base at J, with 15 bases in the middle. From germline, CDR1 is SGHAT and CDR2 FQNNGV. The CDR3 sequence is CASSLSPIVGSYNEQFF. The DNA for the CDR3 is TGTGCCAGCAGCTTAAGCCCTATAGTTGGGTCCTACAATGAGCAGTTCTTC. The full variable domain, in which reference TRBV11-2 and TRBJ2-1 provide the parts outside the CDR3, is EAGVAQSPRYKIIEKRQSVAFWCNPISGHATLYWYQQILGQGPKLLIQFQNNGVVDDSQLPKDRFSAERLKGVDSTLKIQPAKLEDSAVYLCASSLSPIVGSYNEQFFGPGTRLTVL.

The chain uses TRBV15 and TRBJ2-5; either TRBD1 or TRBD2 may supply D (5 bases each). This CDR3 is built from 12 residues. Germline values: CDR1 LNHNV, CDR2 YYDKDF (reference sequence). V lost 3 bases and J lost 5, with 7 bases in between. The CDR3 sequence: CATSRGRETQYF. For the CDR3, the DNA is TGTGCCACCAGCAGGGGACGGGAGACCCAGTACTTC.

This clonotype was counted many times. The chain is built from TRBV7-2 and TRBJ2-3; D is ambiguous. Germline V gives CDR1 SGHTA, CDR2 FQGNSA. The CDR3 covers 13 residues. With 5 bases removed from V and 3 bases from J, the gap between germline ends came to 9 bases. The CDR3 is CASSPQPTDTQYF. CDR3 DNA: TGTGCCAGCAGCCCCCAACCAACAGATACGCAGTATTTT.

In its sample, this clonotype was seen many times. The chain combines TRBV28 with TRBJ2-1, with 11 nucleotides matching TRBD2. CDR3 length: 16 amino acids. The germline V gene has CDR1 MDHEN and CDR2 SYDVKM. V was clipped by 5 bases and J by 3 bases; unmatched bases: 6. CDR3 sequence reads: CASSPAGTSGYNEQFF. DNA for the CDR3: TGTGCCAGCAGTCCAGCCGGGACTAGCGGCTACAATGAGCAGTTCTTC.

There are many counts of this clonotype. This chain connects TRBV12-5 to TRBJ2-7; no clear D gene. Looked up from germline, CDR1 is LGHNT and CDR2 is FRNRAP. The CDR3 covers 12 residues. V lost 1 base and J 1 base, leaving 2 bases between the germline ends. DNA for the CDR3: TGTGCTAGTGGTTTGGGGTCCTACGAGCAGTACTTC. This encodes CASGLGSYEQYF.

This chain connects TRBV19 to TRBJ1-1; D is uncertain. This CDR3 region has 13 residues. Germline lookup yields CDR1 LNHDA and CDR2 SQIVND (reference sequence). V lost 7 bases to trimming and J lost 5 bases, with 14 bases between them. The chain's CDR3 is CASKVGLDTEAFF. CDR3 nucleotide sequence: TGTGCCAGTAAGGTGGGGTTGGATACTGAAGCTTTCTTT.

The rearrangement links TRBV10-3 to TRBJ1-1; a weak D match, TRBD1 (6 bases). V was shortened by 6 bases and J by 1 base, with 9 bases between the two germline ends. In germline, CDR1 is ENHRY, CDR2 SYGVKD. The CDR3 sequence is 13 residues long. CDR3 loop: CAIRYRENTEAFF. CDR3 nucleotide sequence: TGTGCCATCAGGTACAGGGAGAACACTGAAGCTTTCTTT.

This clonotype was seen at least ten times. V is TRBV28 and J is TRBJ2-7; 10 bases are shared with TRBD2. Germline V gene data show CDR1 as MDHEN and CDR2 as SYDVKM. V lost 7 bases to trimming and J lost 1 base; unmatched junction nucleotides: 7. The CDR3 extends over 15 amino acids. CDR3 DNA: TGTGCCAGCACTAGACGGACTAGCGGTTCCTACGAGCAGTACTTC. Translating gives CASTRRTSGSYEQYF.

The chain uses TRBV4-3 and TRBJ1-2; a possible D gene is TRBD1 (5 bases). The CDR3 extends over 15 amino acids. V lost 0 bases, J lost 2 bases, and 10 bases lay in between. CDR1 and CDR2 (germline): LGHNA, YSLEER. The CDR3 is CASSQESSGNYGYTF. CDR3 sequence (DNA): TGCGCCAGCAGCCAAGAGTCCTCAGGGAACTATGGCTACACCTTC.

This clonotype was seen at least ten times. V is TRBV2 and J is TRBJ2-7, with 14 bases fitting TRBD2. This CDR3 region has 20 residues. Germline-derived CDR1 and CDR2 are SNHLY and FYNNEI. V shed 6 bases, J shed 6 bases, and the junction held 22 bases outside the gene matches. CDR3 residues: CASSAQQILTGGTSGSEQYF. Here the CDR3 DNA reads TGTGCCAGCAGCGCGCAACAAATCTTAACGGGAGGGACTAGCGGGAGCGAGCAGTACTTC. Full variable domain (missing parts from reference TRBV2 and TRBJ2-7): EPEVTQTPSHQVTQMGQEVILRCVPISNHLYFYWYRQILGQKVEFLVSFYNNEISEKSEIFDDQFSVERPDGSNFTLKIRSTKLEDSAMYFCASSAQQILTGGTSGSEQYFGPGTRLTVT.

The table lists this clonotype with a few counts. The CDR3 DNA reads TGCGCCAGCAGCTTACCGGGACAGGGGGTTGGCTACACCTTC. It codes for CASSLPGQGVGYTF. This rearrangement joins TRBV5-1 to TRBJ1-2; 11 nucleotides agree with TRBD1. Germline CDR1 SGHRS, CDR2 YFSETQ. The V and J ends lost 2 bases and 7 bases, in that order; junction bases with no gene match: 4. The length of the CDR3 is 14 residues. Full variable domain (missing parts from reference TRBV5-1 and TRBJ1-2): KAGVTQTPRYLIKTRGQQVTLSCSPISGHRSVSWYQQTPGQGLQFLFEYFSETQRNKGNFPGRFSGRQFSNSRSEMNVSTLELGDSALYLCASSLPGQGVGYTFGSGTRLTVV.

The chain combines TRBV6-1 with TRBJ2-7; unclear D gene. Germline V gene lookup returns CDR1 MNHNS and CDR2 SASEGT. CDR3 length equals 15 residues. The V end lost 5 bases, the J end lost 2 bases, and 16 bases lay between the germline ends. The CDR3 here is CASSYSVLGTYEQYF. The CDR3, as DNA: TGTGCCAGCAGTTATTCCGTCCTGGGAACCTACGAGCAGTACTTC.

The table lists this clonotype with a few counts. The chain has TRBV6-1 and TRBJ2-7; a weak D match, TRBD1 (6 bases). Germline V gene data show CDR1 as MNHNS and CDR2 as SASEGT. The CDR3 consists of 14 residues. V was shortened by 5 bases and J by 5 bases, with 16 bases between the two germline ends. The CDR3 here is CASSKTSRGHEQYF. CDR3 nucleotide sequence: TGTGCCAGCAGTAAAACAAGCAGGGGCCACGAGCAGTACTTC.